The 3 T cell receptor beta chains below were found in one sample sequenced in a study of T-cell memory formation after mild COVID-19. A single record per CDR3 protein comes from TCRdb applying MiXCR to the 5' RACE reads. The repertoire holds about 14,000 distinct CDR3 sequences, with about 21% as singletons. The sample comprised PBMCs or a T cell subset sorted from them (not recorded which). Receptors originate from an adult woman who had mild COVID-19 (a few samples of this study predate the infection). Cell type and time point are not known.

This clonotype is categorized as medium-sized. The chain carries TRBV7-9 and TRBJ2-1, with 8 nucleotides matching TRBD1. CDR1 and CDR2 from the germline V gene are SEHNR and FQNEAQ (reference sequence). There are 14 residues in the CDR3. V was pared by 2 bases and J by 7 bases, with 4 bases of the junction left unmatched. As DNA, the CDR3 is TGTGCCAGCAGCTTACCCGGGACAGGAAATGAGCAGTTCTTC. It codes for CASSLPGTGNEQFF.

In its sample, this clonotype was seen many times. CDR3 loop: CSATGTDLLGGYGYTF. The CDR3, as DNA: TGCAGTGCCACAGGGACAGACTTACTCGGGGGCTATGGCTACACCTTC. The chain employs TRBV20-1 and TRBJ1-2; TRBD1 matches at 7 bases. Germline lookup yields CDR1 DFQATT and CDR2 SNEGSKA (reference sequence). The CDR3 length is 16 residues. The junction had 17 bases not matched to a gene; V was cut back by 6 bases and J by 4 bases.

The chain uses TRBV27 and TRBJ2-7; D not resolved. V was pared by 2 bases and J by 0 bases, with 11 bases between. Germline V lookup: CDR1 MNHEY, CDR2 SMNVEV (reference sequence). The CDR3 is 15 amino acids. The CDR3 spells CASSLKGTDSYEQYF. CDR3 nucleotide sequence: TGTGCCAGCAGTTTAAAGGGAACAGACTCCTACGAGCAGTACTTC.